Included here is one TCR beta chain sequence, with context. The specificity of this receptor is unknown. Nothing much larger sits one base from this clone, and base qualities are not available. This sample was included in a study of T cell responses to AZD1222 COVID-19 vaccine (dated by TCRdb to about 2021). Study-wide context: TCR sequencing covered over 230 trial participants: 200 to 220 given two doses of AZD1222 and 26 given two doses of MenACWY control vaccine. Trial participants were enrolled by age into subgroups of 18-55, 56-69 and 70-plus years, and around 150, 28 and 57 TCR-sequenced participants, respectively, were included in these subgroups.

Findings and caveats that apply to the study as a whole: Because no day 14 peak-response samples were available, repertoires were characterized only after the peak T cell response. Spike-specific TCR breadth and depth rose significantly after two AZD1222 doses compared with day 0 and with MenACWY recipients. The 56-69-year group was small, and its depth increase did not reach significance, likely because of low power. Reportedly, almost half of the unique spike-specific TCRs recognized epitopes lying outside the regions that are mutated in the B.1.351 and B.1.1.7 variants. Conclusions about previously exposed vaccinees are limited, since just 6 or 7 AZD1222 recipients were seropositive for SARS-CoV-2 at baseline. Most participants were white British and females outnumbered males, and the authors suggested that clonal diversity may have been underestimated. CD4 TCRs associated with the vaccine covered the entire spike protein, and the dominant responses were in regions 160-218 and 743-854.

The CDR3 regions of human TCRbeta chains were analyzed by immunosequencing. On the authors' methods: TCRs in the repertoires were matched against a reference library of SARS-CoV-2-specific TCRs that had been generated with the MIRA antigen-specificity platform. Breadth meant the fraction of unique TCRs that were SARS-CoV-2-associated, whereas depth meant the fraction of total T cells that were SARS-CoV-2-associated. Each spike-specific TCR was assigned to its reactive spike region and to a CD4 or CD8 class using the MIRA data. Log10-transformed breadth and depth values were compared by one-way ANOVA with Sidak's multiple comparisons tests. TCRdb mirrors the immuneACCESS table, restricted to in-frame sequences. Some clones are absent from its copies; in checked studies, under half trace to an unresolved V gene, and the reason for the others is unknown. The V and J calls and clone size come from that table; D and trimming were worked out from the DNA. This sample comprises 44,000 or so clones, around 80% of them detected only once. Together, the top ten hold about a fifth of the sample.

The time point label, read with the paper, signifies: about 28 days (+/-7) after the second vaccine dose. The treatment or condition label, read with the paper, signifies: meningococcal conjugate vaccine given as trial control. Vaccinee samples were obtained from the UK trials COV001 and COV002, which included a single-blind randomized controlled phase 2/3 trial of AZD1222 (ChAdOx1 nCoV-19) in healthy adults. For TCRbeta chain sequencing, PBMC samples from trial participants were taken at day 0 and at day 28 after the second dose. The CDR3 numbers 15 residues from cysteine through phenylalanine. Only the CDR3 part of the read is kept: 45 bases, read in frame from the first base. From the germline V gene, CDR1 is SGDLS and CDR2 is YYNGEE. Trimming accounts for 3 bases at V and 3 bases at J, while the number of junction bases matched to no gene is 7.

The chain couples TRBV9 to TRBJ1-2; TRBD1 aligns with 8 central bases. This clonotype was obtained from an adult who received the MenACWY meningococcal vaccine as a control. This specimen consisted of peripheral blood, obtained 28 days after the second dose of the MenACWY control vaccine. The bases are TGTGCCAGCAGCGACCCCGACAGGGGAGACTATGGCTACACCTTC. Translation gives CASSDPDRGDYGYTF.